Below, 31 T cell receptor beta chains from the same sample are listed, as sequenced in a study of cytomegalovirus exposure and HLA in healthy donors. The study ran its PCR with 60 Vbeta and 13 Jbeta primers. Libraries were prepared by immunoSEQ multiplex PCR; TCRdb keeps only in-frame clonotypes and omits some of them. The sample yields around 100,000 clones, around three quarters seen once. The sequencing sample was made of PBMCs. These receptors came from a woman aged 40 to 49 in good health and CMV-seropositive.

The CDR3 DNA is TGTGCCAGCAGTGCCAGACAGCCAATTGCCTACGAGCAGTACTTC. This translates into CASSARQPIAYEQYF. The V gene is TRBV6-1, the J gene TRBJ2-7, with a weak D call TRBD1 (5 bases). There are 15 residues in the CDR3. Trimming left V 4 bases short and J 2 bases short, with 15 bases between. The V gene's germline CDR1 is MNHNS and CDR2 SASEGT.

This clone was seen a few times. V and J are TRBV5-1 and TRBJ2-7; D possibly corresponds to TRBD1 (6 bases). The CDR3 extends over 15 amino acids. CDR1 and CDR2 from the germline V gene are SGHRS and YFSETQ. Trimming took 0 bases from V and 4 from J, leaving 14 bases between them. The CDR3 is CASSLALGAKYEQYF. The CDR3 nucleotides read TGCGCCAGCAGCTTGGCCTTGGGGGCGAAGTACGAGCAGTACTTC.

The chain joins TRBV27 to TRBJ2-7; 11 positions agree with TRBD2. With V trimmed by 6 bases and J by 3 bases, 4 bases remained unmatched. Germline V gene sequence: CDR1 MNHEY, CDR2 SMNVEV (reference sequence). CDR3 length: 14 residues. CDR3 residues: CASRASGRFYEQYF. CDR3 in DNA: TGTGCCAGCAGGGCTAGCGGGAGGTTCTACGAGCAGTACTTC.

The rearrangement links TRBV5-4 to TRBJ2-3; 9 bases fit TRBD2. Germline assignment: CDR1 SGHNT and CDR2 YYREEE (reference sequence). The V gene end was trimmed by 3 bases and the J gene end by 5 bases; junction bases not matched to a gene: 13. The CDR3 runs 17 residues. The CDR3 protein is CASSSPSWGLAGDTQYF. The CDR3 DNA sequence: TGTGCCAGCAGCTCTCCCTCGTGGGGACTAGCAGGAGATACGCAGTATTTT.

The chain joins TRBV5-1 to TRBJ1-4; D remains ambiguous. The V gene's germline CDR1 is SGHRS and CDR2 YFSETQ. V was trimmed by 6 bases and J by 0 bases, leaving 9 bases between them. This CDR3 is 14 amino acids long. The CDR3 region has the DNA TGCGCCAGCACCCGAGATTCAACTAATGAAAAACTGTTTTTT. This encodes CASTRDSTNEKLFF.

This clone was observed once. This chain connects TRBV27 to TRBJ2-3; 8 bases map to TRBD2. The CDR3 has 17 residues. V was clipped by 6 bases and J by 3 bases; unmatched bases: 14. Germline CDR1 MNHEY, CDR2 SMNVEV (reference sequence). CDR3 loop: CASSHLTAGALTDTQYF. In nucleotides, the CDR3 is TGTGCCAGCAGCCATCTGACAGCGGGAGCTTTGACAGATACGCAGTATTTT.

This clone was observed at least ten times. The chain joins TRBV7-9 to TRBJ2-3, with 7 nucleotides matching TRBD1. This CDR3 is 14 amino acids long. CDR1 is SEHNR and CDR2 is FQNEAQ in the germline V gene (reference sequence). V shed 5 bases, J shed 0 bases, and the junction held 2 bases outside the gene matches. This chain's CDR3 is CASSNRGSTDTQYF. CDR3 DNA sequence: TGTGCCAGCAGCAACAGGGGTAGCACAGATACGCAGTATTTT.

The rearrangement uses TRBV5-1 and TRBJ2-7; 9 bases match TRBD1. V gave up 2 bases and J gave up 3 bases; unmatched junction bases: 3. This CDR3 comprises 14 residues. Per germline, CDR1 SGHRS and CDR2 YFSETQ. In DNA, the CDR3 is TGCGCCAGCAGCTTACAGGGGGCCATCTACGAGCAGTACTTC. Its translation: CASSLQGAIYEQYF.

Worth noting for this clone: The same CDR3 also results from other DNA sequences found in this sample. V usage is TRBV6-5 and J usage is TRBJ1-2, with D unclear. The length of the CDR3 is 13 residues. Looked up from germline, CDR1 is MNHEY and CDR2 is SVGAGI. Trimming took 8 bases from V and 8 from J, leaving 18 bases between them. The DNA of the CDR3 is TGTGCCAGCGCACTCCTAGGAGGGAGAGGCTACACCTTC. Its protein product is CASALLGGRGYTF.

The rearrangement joins TRBV19 to TRBJ2-3; the D is unclear. The CDR3 spans 15 residues. Germline V lookup: CDR1 LNHDA, CDR2 SQIVND (reference sequence). Trimming removed 4 bases at V and 1 base at J, with 12 bases between. As DNA, the CDR3 is TGTGCCAGTAGTAGTTCCGTCGGAGGCACAGATACGCAGTATTTT. The encoded protein is CASSSSVGGTDTQYF.

The rearrangement uses TRBV28 and TRBJ2-7; D ambiguous. Germline V gene data show CDR1 as MDHEN and CDR2 as SYDVKM. CDR3 length: 12 amino acids. The ends were cut back, 6 bases at V and 3 bases at J, with 9 bases in the middle. This CDR3 reads CASSPDNYEQYF. Here the CDR3 DNA reads TGTGCCAGCAGCCCTGACAACTACGAGCAGTACTTC.

V usage is TRBV7-9 and J usage is TRBJ2-2, with 7 nucleotides matching TRBD2. Trimming cost V 5 bases and J 6 bases; bases outside gene matches: 12. The CDR3 spans 16 residues. Germline V gene lookup returns CDR1 SEHNR and CDR2 FQNEAQ (reference sequence). CDR3 amino acids: CASSPLTQGGSGELFF. The CDR3 DNA reads as TGTGCCAGCAGCCCCCTTACCCAGGGAGGGTCCGGGGAGCTGTTTTTT.

CDR3 loop: CASSILTDSYEQYF. Written as DNA, the CDR3 is TGTGCCAGCAGCATTCTGACAGACTCCTACGAGCAGTACTTC. The chain joins TRBV9 to TRBJ2-7, with D perhaps TRBD1 (5 bases). CDR1 is SGDLS, CDR2 YYNGEE, per germline. Trimming pared 4 bases from V and 0 bases from J, leaving 11 bases between. The CDR3 covers 14 residues. The full variable domain, in which reference TRBV9 and TRBJ2-7 provide the parts outside the CDR3, is DSGVTQTPKHLITATGQRVTLRCSPRSGDLSVYWYQQSLDQGLQFLIQYYNGEERAKGNILERFSAQQFPDLHSELNLSSLELGDSALYFCASSILTDSYEQYFGPGTRLTVT.

The V and J genes are TRBV7-2 and TRBJ1-5; possible D gene TRBD1, 5 bases. V lost 5 bases and J 1 base, leaving 12 bases between the germline ends. From germline, CDR1 is SGHTA and CDR2 FQGNSA. CDR3 length: 15 residues. The CDR3 spells CASSLSRASNQPQHF. In nucleotides, the CDR3 is TGTGCCAGCAGCCTATCCAGGGCCAGCAATCAGCCCCAGCATTTT. Variable domain in full (rest from reference TRBV7-2 and TRBJ1-5): GAGVSQSPSNKVTEKGKDVELRCDPISGHTALYWYRQSLGQGLEFLIYFQGNSAPDKSGLPSDRFSAERTGGSVSTLTIQRTQQEDSAVYLCASSLSRASNQPQHFGDGTRLSIL.

A note on this clone: The sample has other DNA sequences that encode this CDR3 too. This sequence joins TRBV5-1 and TRBJ1-5; D is uncertain. The V gene's germline CDR1 is SGHRS and CDR2 YFSETQ. The CDR3 runs to 15 residues. V was trimmed by 0 bases and J by 0 bases, leaving 7 bases between them. The CDR3 sequence is CASSLDSYSNQPQHF. The CDR3 nucleotides read TGCGCCAGCAGCTTGGACAGCTATAGCAATCAGCCCCAGCATTTT.

This rearrangement joins TRBV12-5 to TRBJ2-7; 10 bases agree with TRBD1. The CDR3 spans 16 residues. CDR1 LGHNT and CDR2 FRNRAP come from the germline V gene. Trimming removed 1 base from V and 3 bases from J; junction bases left unmatched: 6. The CDR3 is CASGLASGQGLYEQYF. The CDR3 nucleotides read TGTGCTAGTGGTTTGGCTTCGGGACAGGGGCTCTACGAGCAGTACTTC.

This clone was seen only a few times. The V and J genes are TRBV5-1 and TRBJ1-4, with 9 bases fitting TRBD1. J was trimmed by 3 bases and V by 6 bases; bases with no gene match: 6. Germline-derived CDR1 and CDR2 are SGHRS and YFSETQ. The CDR3 sequence is 15 residues long. CDR3: CASIRTGAANEKLFF. The CDR3 region has the DNA TGCGCCAGCATCCGGACAGGGGCGGCTAATGAAAAACTGTTTTTT.

This chain links TRBV11-2 with TRBJ2-5, with D possibly being TRBD2 (6 bases). V lost 5 bases to trimming and J lost 9 bases, with 19 bases between them. The germline gives CDR1 SGHAT, CDR2 FQNNGV. The CDR3 is 14 residues long. CDR3 region: CASSASGLNVPQYF. The CDR3 DNA sequence: TGTGCCAGCAGCGCGTCGGGACTGAATGTCCCCCAGTACTTC.

This clone was seen just once. This rearrangement joins TRBV6-5 to TRBJ1-1; possibly TRBD1 for D (6 bases). The CDR3 has 15 residues. V lost 6 bases to trimming and J lost 4 bases, with 18 bases between them. Germline loops: CDR1 MNHEY, CDR2 SVGAGI. CDR3 nucleotides: TGTGCCAGCAGACCCGTCCCGTCAGGGGTCACTGAAGCTTTCTTT. Translating gives CASRPVPSGVTEAFF.

This chain joins TRBV5-1 and TRBJ2-7; possibly TRBD1 for D (5 bases). The CDR3 is made up of 14 amino acids. CDR1 SGHRS and CDR2 YFSETQ come from the germline V gene. V lost 1 base and J lost 6, with 14 bases in between. The CDR3 reads CASSLWQGVGEQYF. The CDR3, as DNA: TGCGCCAGCAGCTTGTGGCAGGGTGTAGGCGAGCAGTACTTC.

The V gene is TRBV15, the J gene TRBJ2-7, with D tentatively TRBD2 (5 bases). Trimming shortened V by 1 base and J by 2 bases, and 6 bases separated the two germline ends. The CDR3 contains 13 residues. CDR1 and CDR2 (germline): LNHNV, YYDKDF (reference sequence). Written as DNA, the CDR3 is TGTGCCACCAGCAGAGTCGGGACCTACGAGCAGTACTTC. This encodes CATSRVGTYEQYF.

The chain is built from TRBV4-1 and TRBJ1-2; TRBD1 aligns across 7 bases. The CDR3 consists of 13 residues. CDR1 is MGHRA and CDR2 is YSYEKL in the germline V gene. Trimming took 4 bases from V and 4 from J; bases not matched to a gene: 3. The CDR3 loop is CASSPRDSYGYTF. The CDR3 DNA follows: TGCGCCAGCAGCCCCAGGGACAGCTATGGCTACACCTTC.

This clone was counted once. J is TRBJ2-1 and V is TRBV6-1; 7 bases align to TRBD2. This CDR3 is built from 15 residues. Germline lookup yields CDR1 MNHNS and CDR2 SASEGT. Unmatched junction bases numbered 12, after V lost 9 bases and J lost 4 bases. The CDR3 DNA sequence: TGTGCCAGTAGTTCTTCGGGACTATCGTACAATGAGCAGTTCTTC. It specifies CASSSSGLSYNEQFF.

This chain connects TRBV27 to TRBJ2-7; D remains ambiguous. The CDR3 contains 14 residues. The ends were cut back, 2 bases at V and 3 bases at J, with 11 bases in the middle. Germline V gives CDR1 MNHEY, CDR2 SMNVEV (reference sequence). The DNA for the CDR3 is TGTGCCAGCAGTTTAGGGCCGCTGAACTACGAGCAGTACTTC. It codes for CASSLGPLNYEQYF.

V is TRBV4-1 and J is TRBJ2-7; 7 bases agree with TRBD1. The ends lost 6 bases at V and 0 bases at J; junction bases unmatched: 8. The CDR3 sequence is 15 residues long. Per the germline V gene, CDR1 is MGHRA and CDR2 is YSYEKL. DNA for the CDR3: TGCGCCAGCAGTCTTACAGGGGAGAGCTCCTACGAGCAGTACTTC. Encoded protein: CASSLTGESSYEQYF.

This clone showed up just a few times. The genes are TRBV7-2 and TRBJ2-3, with 8 bases lining up with TRBD1. Trimming at V came to 6 bases and at J to 2 bases, leaving 10 bases not matched to a gene. In germline, CDR1 is SGHTA, CDR2 FQGNSA. The CDR3 sequence is 16 residues long. The CDR3 sequence: CASSLRQGAPTDTQYF. The DNA of the CDR3 is TGTGCCAGCAGTCTTAGGCAGGGGGCACCCACAGATACGCAGTATTTT.

The genes are TRBV27 and TRBJ2-1; D may be TRBD2 (5 bases). Between the trimmed V and J ends, which lost 2 bases and 1 base, there was a span of 9 bases. Germline CDR1 and CDR2: MNHEY and SMNVEV (reference sequence). There are 15 residues in the CDR3. CDR3 region: CASSLTGESYNEQFF. Written as DNA, the CDR3 is TGTGCCAGCAGTTTAACCGGGGAGTCCTACAATGAGCAGTTCTTC.

The V and J genes are TRBV11-3 and TRBJ2-7; 7 nucleotides align to TRBD1. Germline V gene data show CDR1 as SGHNT and CDR2 as YENEEA. The V gene end was trimmed by 5 bases and the J gene end by 3 bases; junction bases not matched to a gene: 7. The CDR3 length is 14 residues. The CDR3 loop reads CASSTSGTDYEQYF. The DNA for the CDR3 is TGTGCCAGCAGCACCTCCGGGACAGACTACGAGCAGTACTTC.

This clone was seen a single time. The chain carries TRBV10-3 and TRBJ2-7, with 10 bases that match TRBD1. This CDR3 contains 17 residues. Trimming took 6 bases from V and 1 from J; bases not matched to a gene: 12. Germline CDR1 is ENHRY and CDR2 is SYGVKD. CDR3 sequence reads: CAIRSGTGARTSYEQYF. As DNA, the CDR3 is TGTGCCATCAGATCCGGGACAGGGGCGAGGACTTCCTACGAGCAGTACTTC.

V is TRBV5-4 and J is TRBJ2-2, with D hard to call. Germline values: CDR1 SGHNT, CDR2 YYREEE (reference sequence). V shed 2 bases and J shed 0 bases, with 8 bases lying between them. The CDR3 totals 15 residues. This CDR3 reads CASSFQRANTGELFF. In nucleotides, the CDR3 is TGTGCCAGCAGCTTTCAACGCGCGAACACCGGGGAGCTGTTTTTT.

Written as DNA, the CDR3 is TGTGCCAGCAGCTTAGGTGGCCCCTACGAGCAGTACTTC. Encoded protein: CASSLGGPYEQYF. This chain connects TRBV11-2 to TRBJ2-7, with D unclear. Germline values: CDR1 SGHAT, CDR2 FQNNGV. The CDR3 covers 13 residues. V was pared by 1 base and J by 2 bases, with 6 bases between.